The 13 T cell receptor beta chains below all came from one sample that was sequenced in a study of cytomegalovirus exposure and HLA in healthy donors. This PCR relied on a set of 60 Vbeta primers and 13 Jbeta primers. The protocol was immunoSEQ multiplex PCR, while the TCRdb copy is restricted to in-frame clones and leaves out a portion. The table has some 150,000 clones, about 64% seen once. The sequencing sample was made of PBMCs. The source is a woman aged 60-70 years in good health and CMV-seropositive.

This clone was observed a single time. CDR3 in amino acids: CASSFTGVDYEQYF. The CDR3 DNA reads as TGTGCCAGCAGTTTCACGGGGGTAGACTACGAGCAGTACTTC. V and J are TRBV27 and TRBJ2-7, with a weak D call TRBD2 (6 bases). Trimming cost V 3 bases and J 3 bases, with 12 bases left between them. Germline CDR1 MNHEY, CDR2 SMNVEV (reference sequence). The CDR3 spans 14 residues.

The chain has TRBV2 and TRBJ1-1; TRBD1 aligns across 9 bases. Germline loops: CDR1 SNHLY, CDR2 FYNNEI. The trim removed 2 bases at V and 4 bases at J, leaving 20 bases unmatched. The CDR3 is 20 amino acids. The chain's CDR3 is CASSEWVPGTGLSSGTEAFF. The CDR3 region has the DNA TGTGCCAGCAGTGAATGGGTCCCCGGGACAGGGCTCTCATCGGGCACTGAAGCTTTCTTT.

By sample share, this clone is medium-sized. The junction shows a germline mismatch at one end, possibly a read error. The rearrangement joins TRBV4-1 to TRBJ1-1, with D perhaps matching TRBD1 (5 bases). The germline V gene encodes CDR1 MGHRA and CDR2 YSYEKL. This CDR3 is 14 amino acids long. The CDR3 loop reads CASSQGTGESEAFF. DNA of the CDR3: TGCGCCAGCAGTCAAGGGACCGGGGAATCTGAAGCTTTCTTT.

This chain links TRBV6-6 with TRBJ2-1; D gene uncertain. The CDR3 is 10 residues long. CDR1 MNHNY and CDR2 SVGAGI come from the germline V gene (reference sequence). With 8 bases removed from V and 5 bases from J, the gap between germline ends came to 4 bases. The CDR3 DNA sequence: TGTGCCAGCTCTGACAATGAGCAGTTCTTC. This translates into CASSDNEQFF.

The CDR3 DNA reads as TGTGCCAGCAGCATGGGACTAGCGGGGAACGCCCGGGAGACCCAGTACTTC. Translating it yields CASSMGLAGNARETQYF. V gene TRBV7-6 combines with J gene TRBJ2-5, with TRBD2 matching over 13 bases. J lost 5 bases, V lost 5 bases, and 11 bases had no gene match. Germline-derived CDR1 and CDR2 are SGHVS and FNYEAQ. The CDR3 spans 17 residues.

The chain is built from TRBV6-1 and TRBJ2-5; D is unclear. Looked up from germline, CDR1 is MNHNS and CDR2 is SASEGT. Trimming stripped 1 base from V and 3 bases from J, with 9 bases between. The CDR3 contains 14 residues. DNA of the CDR3: TGTGCCAGCAGTGAAGGGGCAGGAAAAGAGACCCAGTACTTC. It specifies CASSEGAGKETQYF.

The CDR3 bases are TGTGCCAGCAGCTTAGTACTAGCGGGAGGCGAGCAGTACTTC. Translation gives CASSLVLAGGEQYF. The rearrangement uses TRBV7-6 and TRBJ2-7; 12 nucleotides align to TRBD2. V gave up 1 base and J gave up 6 bases; unmatched junction bases: 1. Germline CDR1 SGHVS, CDR2 FNYEAQ. The CDR3 is made up of 14 amino acids.

This clone turned up a few times. The rearrangement links TRBV5-1 to TRBJ2-7; D may be TRBD1 (5 bases). The V end lost 1 base, the J end lost 5 bases, and 16 bases lay between the germline ends. Germline V CDR1 and CDR2: SGHRS, YFSETQ. The length of the CDR3 is 15 residues. CDR3 DNA sequence: TGCGCCAGCAGCTTGATCGAGGCAGGGTTAGACGAGCAGTACTTC. Translated, it gives CASSLIEAGLDEQYF.

This clone was seen a handful of times. The chain employs TRBV5-1 and TRBJ2-1; a weak D match, TRBD2 (6 bases). In germline, CDR1 is SGHRS, CDR2 YFSETQ. The CDR3 has 13 amino acids. V was trimmed by 5 bases and J by 9 bases, leaving 15 bases between them. CDR3 DNA sequence: TGCGCCAGCAGTTCCCTCCAGGAGGGTGAGCAGTTCTTC. Protein product: CASSSLQEGEQFF. Complete variable domain (other parts from reference TRBV5-1 and TRBJ2-1): KAGVTQTPRYLIKTRGQQVTLSCSPISGHRSVSWYQQTPGQGLQFLFEYFSETQRNKGNFPGRFSGRQFSNSRSEMNVSTLELGDSALYLCASSSLQEGEQFFGPGTRLTVL.

V gene TRBV28 combines with J gene TRBJ2-3; possible D gene TRBD2, 5 bases. The CDR3 is made up of 11 amino acids. V lost 7 bases and J 3 bases, leaving 5 bases between the germline ends. Germline V gene lookup returns CDR1 MDHEN and CDR2 SYDVKM. In nucleotides, the CDR3 is TGTGCCAGCACGGGGACAGATACGCAGTATTTT. Its protein product is CASTGTDTQYF. Based on the CDR3 plus reference TRBV28 and TRBJ2-3, the full variable domain is DVKVTQSSRYLVKRTGEKVFLECVQDMDHENMFWYRQDPGLGLRLIYFSYDVKMKEKGDIPEGYSVSREKKERFSLILESASTNQTSMYLCASTGTDTQYFGPGTRLTVL.

The gene calls are TRBV6-6 and TRBJ2-3; TRBD2 matches at 14 bases. The CDR3 is 16 amino acids. Trimming at V came to 6 bases and at J to 6 bases, leaving 8 bases not matched to a gene. Germline-derived CDR1 and CDR2 are MNHNY and SVGAGI (reference sequence). Written as DNA, the CDR3 is TGTGCCAGCAGCCGACTAGCGGGAGGGAGCATTGATACGCAGTATTTT. Translated: CASSRLAGGSIDTQYF.

The chain employs TRBV5-8 and TRBJ2-7; 7 nucleotides align to TRBD2. The CDR3 contains 16 residues. V shed 5 bases, J shed 0 bases, and the junction held 11 bases outside the gene matches. Germline assignment: CDR1 SGHTS and CDR2 YDEGEE. In nucleotides, the CDR3 is TGTGCCAGCAGTCTTGCAATGGGAGGGTTCTCCTACGAGCAGTACTTC. The encoded protein is CASSLAMGGFSYEQYF.

V gene TRBV27 combines with J gene TRBJ2-7, with D perhaps matching TRBD1 (6 bases). With 3 bases removed from V and 2 bases from J, the gap between germline ends came to 8 bases. CDR3 length: 13 amino acids. CDR1 and CDR2 (germline): MNHEY, SMNVEV (reference sequence). The DNA for the CDR3 is TGTGCCAGCAGTTTTGGGACACCCTACGAGCAGTACTTC. This encodes CASSFGTPYEQYF.